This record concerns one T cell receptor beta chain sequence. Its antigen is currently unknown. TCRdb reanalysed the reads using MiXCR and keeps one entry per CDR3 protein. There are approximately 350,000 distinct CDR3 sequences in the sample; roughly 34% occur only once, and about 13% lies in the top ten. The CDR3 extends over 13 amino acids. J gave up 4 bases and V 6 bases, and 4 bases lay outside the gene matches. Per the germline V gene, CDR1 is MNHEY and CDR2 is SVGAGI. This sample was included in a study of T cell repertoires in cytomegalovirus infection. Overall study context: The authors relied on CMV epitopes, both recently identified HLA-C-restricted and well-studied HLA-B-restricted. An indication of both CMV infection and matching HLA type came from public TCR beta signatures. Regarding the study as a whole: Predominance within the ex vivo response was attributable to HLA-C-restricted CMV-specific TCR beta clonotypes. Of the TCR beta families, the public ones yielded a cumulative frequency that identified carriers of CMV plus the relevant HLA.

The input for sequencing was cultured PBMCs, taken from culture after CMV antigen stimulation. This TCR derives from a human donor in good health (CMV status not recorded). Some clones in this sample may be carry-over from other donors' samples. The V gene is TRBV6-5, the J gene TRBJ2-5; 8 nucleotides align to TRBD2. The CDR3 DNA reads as TGTGCCAGCAGGGCGGGAGGAGTAGAGACCCAGTACTTC. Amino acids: CASRAGGVETQYF.